The sequence of this T cell receptor beta chain was determined in a study of cytotoxic CD8 clonotypes in ibrutinib-treated CLL. Using immunoSEQ multiplex PCR, the repertoire was profiled, and TCRdb retains in-frame clones only, with some absent. Of 190,000 or so clones listed, 72% were seen once; the top ten hold 13%. General study results and limits: Clonality showed a rise at ibrutinib response that reversed toward baseline at progression.

This clone was counted a few times. Its antigen is unidentified. Sample: PBMCs, taken after 24 months of ibrutinib treatment. This TCR was recovered from a human donor with chronic lymphocytic leukemia.

The DNA for the CDR3 is TGTGCCAGCAGCTTAGTGGGTCGTAGGAGGGACACTGAAGCTTTCTTT. Protein sequence: CASSLVGRRRDTEAFF. The V gene is TRBV11-2, the J gene TRBJ1-1; D call uncertain. The CDR3 contains 16 residues. V shed 1 base and J shed 3 bases, with 15 bases lying between them. Germline values: CDR1 SGHAT, CDR2 FQNNGV.